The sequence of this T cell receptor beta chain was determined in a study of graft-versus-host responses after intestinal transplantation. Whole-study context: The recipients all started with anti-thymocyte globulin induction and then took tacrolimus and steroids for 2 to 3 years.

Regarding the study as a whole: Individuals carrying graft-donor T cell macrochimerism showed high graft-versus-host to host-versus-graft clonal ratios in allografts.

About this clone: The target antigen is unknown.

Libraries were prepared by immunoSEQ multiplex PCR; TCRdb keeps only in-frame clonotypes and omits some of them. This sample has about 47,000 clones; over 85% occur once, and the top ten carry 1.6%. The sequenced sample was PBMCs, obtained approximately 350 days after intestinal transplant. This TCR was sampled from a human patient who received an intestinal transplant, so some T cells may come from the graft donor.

The CDR3 DNA is TGTGCTAGTGGTTTGGTAATTGCGCAGGGGGACTATGGCTACACCTTC. Its protein is CASGLVIAQGDYGYTF. The chain uses TRBV12-5 and TRBJ1-2; 7 bases agree with TRBD1. CDR1 and CDR2 from the germline V gene are LGHNT and FRNRAP. V lost 0 bases to trimming and J lost 3 bases; unmatched junction nucleotides: 7. The CDR3 runs 16 residues. Full variable domain (remainder filled in from reference TRBV12-5 and TRBJ1-2): DARVTQTPRHKVTEMGQEVTMRCQPILGHNTVFWYRQTMMQGLELLAYFRNRAPLDDSGMPKDRFSAEMPDATLATLKIQPSEPRDSAVYFCASGLVIAQGDYGYTFGSGTRLTVV.